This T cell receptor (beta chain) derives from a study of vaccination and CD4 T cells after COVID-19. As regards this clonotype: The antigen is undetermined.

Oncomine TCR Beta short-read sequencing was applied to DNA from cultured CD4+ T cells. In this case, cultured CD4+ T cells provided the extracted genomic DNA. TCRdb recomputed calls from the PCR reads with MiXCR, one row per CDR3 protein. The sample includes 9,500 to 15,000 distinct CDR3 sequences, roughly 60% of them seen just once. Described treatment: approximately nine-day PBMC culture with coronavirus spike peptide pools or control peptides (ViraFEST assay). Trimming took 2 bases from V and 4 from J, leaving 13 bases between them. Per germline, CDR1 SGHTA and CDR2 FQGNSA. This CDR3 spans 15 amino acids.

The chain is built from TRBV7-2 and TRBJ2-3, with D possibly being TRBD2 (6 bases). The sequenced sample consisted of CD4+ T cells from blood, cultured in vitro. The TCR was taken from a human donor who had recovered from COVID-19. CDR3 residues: CASSLFITSPDTQYF. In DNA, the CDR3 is TGTGCCAGCAGCTTATTTATCACTAGCCCAGATACGCAGTATTTT. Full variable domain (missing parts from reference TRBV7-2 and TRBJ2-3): GAGVSQSPSNKVTEKGKDVELRCDPISGHTALYWYRQSLGQGLEFLIYFQGNSAPDKSGLPSDRFSAERTGGSVSTLTIQRTQQEDSAVYLCASSLFITSPDTQYFGPGTRLTVL.